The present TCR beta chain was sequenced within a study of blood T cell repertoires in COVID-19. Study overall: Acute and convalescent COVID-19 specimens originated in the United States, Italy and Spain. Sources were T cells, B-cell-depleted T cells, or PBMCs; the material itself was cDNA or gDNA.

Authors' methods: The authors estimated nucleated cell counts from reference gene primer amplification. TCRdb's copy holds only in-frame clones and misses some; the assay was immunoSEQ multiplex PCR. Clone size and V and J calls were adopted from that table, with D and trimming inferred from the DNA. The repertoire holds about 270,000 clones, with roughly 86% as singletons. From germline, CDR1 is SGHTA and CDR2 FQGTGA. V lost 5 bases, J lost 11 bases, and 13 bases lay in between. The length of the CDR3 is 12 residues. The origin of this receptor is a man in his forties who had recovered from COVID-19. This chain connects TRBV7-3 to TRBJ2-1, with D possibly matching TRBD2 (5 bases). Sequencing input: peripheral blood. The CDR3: CASSRPGGKQFF. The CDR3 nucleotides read TGTGCCAGCAGCCGCCCCGGAGGCAAGCAGTTCTTC. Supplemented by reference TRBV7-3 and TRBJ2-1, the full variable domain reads GAGVSQTPSNKVTEKGKYVELRCDPISGHTALYWYRQSLGQGPEFLIYFQGTGAADDSGLPNDRFFAVRPEGSVSTLKIQRTERGDSAVYLCASSRPGGKQFFGPGTRLTVL.